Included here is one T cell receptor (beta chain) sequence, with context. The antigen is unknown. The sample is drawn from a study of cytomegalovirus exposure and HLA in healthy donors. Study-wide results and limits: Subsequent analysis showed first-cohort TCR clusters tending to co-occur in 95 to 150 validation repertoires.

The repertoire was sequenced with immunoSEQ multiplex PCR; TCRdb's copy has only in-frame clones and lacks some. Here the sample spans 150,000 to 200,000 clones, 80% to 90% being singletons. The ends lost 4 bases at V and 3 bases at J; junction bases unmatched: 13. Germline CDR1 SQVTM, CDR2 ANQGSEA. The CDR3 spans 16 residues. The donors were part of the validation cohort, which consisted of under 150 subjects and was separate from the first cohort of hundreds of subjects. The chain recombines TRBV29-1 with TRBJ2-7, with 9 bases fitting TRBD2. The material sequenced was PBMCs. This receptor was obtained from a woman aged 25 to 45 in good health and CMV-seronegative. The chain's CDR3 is CSVVSGGRGPHYEQYF. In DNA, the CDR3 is TGCAGCGTTGTTAGCGGGGGCCGCGGCCCCCACTACGAGCAGTACTTC.